This is a list of T cell receptor beta chains from one sample in a study of breast tumors, draining lymph nodes, adjacent tissues. Via MiXCR, TCRdb re-called the multiplex PCR reads, giving one row per CDR3 protein. The sample includes roughly 100,000 distinct CDR3 sequences, more than 30% seen only once; the top ten take 5.5% to 7%. The sequencing sample was made of axillary lymph node tissue. The receptors shown here come from a female donor with breast cancer. Some clones in this sample may be carry-over from other donors' samples. CDR3s include the opening cysteine and the closing phenylalanine or tryptophan.

>TRBJ2-1|TRBV12-3/TRBV12-4
CASSGRLARNDEQFF
>TRBJ1-4|TRBV15
CATSRGWRTATNEKLFF
>TRBJ2-1|TRBV12-3/TRBV12-4
CASSFSRNNEQFF
>TRBJ1-1|TRBV2
CASSRGPNTEAFF
>TRBJ2-3|TRBV29-1
CSGWTGSDTQYF
>TRBJ2-1|TRBV20-1
CSAPAPGLAGEQFF
>TRBJ2-5|TRBV4-1
CASSLFGTQYF
>TRBJ1-4|TRBV6-1
CASRGTSVARLFF
>TRBJ2-5|TRBV9
CASSTSGAGGTQYF
>TRBJ2-5|TRBV9
CASSTGGQQETQSF
>TRBJ2-1|TRBV20-1
CSAREWRVSYNEQFF
>TRBJ2-7|TRBV7-2
CASSLGTGLNYEQYF
>TRBJ1-2|TRBV7-8
CASGRDRDPPSGYPF
>TRBJ2-3|TRBV3-1
CASSRVGGSGDTQYF
>TRBJ1-6|TRBV4-3
CASRAPGGQNSPLHF
>TRBJ2-5|TRBV5-1
CASSPGLAEETQYF
>TRBJ1-2|TRBV18
CASSSGTGDYGYTF
>TRBJ2-5|TRBV19
CASSPLGGGKETQYF
>TRBJ2-3|TRBV4-1
CASSRLAGGDTQYF
>TRBJ1-1|TRBV27
CASSFRQGNTEAFF
>TRBJ2-5|TRBV12-3/TRBV12-4
CASKGGLETQYF
>TRBJ1-3|TRBV7-8
CASSYSSTGSGNTIYF
>TRBJ2-5|TRBV24-1
CATSDGYGQETQYF
>TRBJ1-5|TRBV7-8
CASSRHTGGEETQHF
>TRBJ2-5|TRBV30
CAWKGYQETQYF
>TRBJ1-6|TRBV6-2/TRBV6-3
CASSLRGNGESPLHF
>TRBJ1-1|TRBV6-6
CASSNHGSTEAFF
>TRBJ2-5|TRBV5-1
CASSLDGETRYF
>TRBJ1-5|TRBV6-5
CASSSGQGTQPQHF
>TRBJ2-7|TRBV7-9
CASSQAGTAYEQYF
>TRBJ2-3|TRBV5-1
CASFPRAGVADTQYF
>TRBJ1-6|TRBV6-5
CASSYNRGNSPLHF
>TRBJ2-3|TRBV15
CATSFSGRLGTDTQYF
>TRBJ2-7|TRBV7-8
CASSLFSTVKSYEQYF
>TRBJ1-2|TRBV5-1
CASSLGGVSSYGYTF
>TRBJ1-1|TRBV6-2/TRBV6-3
CASSFISGRAMNTEAFF
>TRBJ2-7|TRBV4-1
CASSQGRRTSYEQYF
>TRBJ2-3|TRBV5-1
CASRGGGPTDTQYF
>TRBJ2-6|TRBV28
CASSKGALGANVLTF
>TRBJ2-1|TRBV7-2
CASSLSWRTLNNEQFF
>TRBJ2-7|TRBV20-1
CSASEGGEAAYEQYF
>TRBJ1-3|TRBV28
CAIRRRGNTIYF
>TRBJ2-5|TRBV7-9
CASSLAETRPQYF
>TRBJ2-1|TRBV19
CASSTTGNNEQFF
>TRBJ1-2|TRBV30
CAWSLPDAYYGYTF
>TRBJ2-7|TRBV7-9
CASSQFRGIAESYEQYF
>TRBJ2-3|TRBV29-1
CSVVRDRSTDTQYF
>TRBJ2-5|TRBV4-1
CASSQDSAGEETQYF
>TRBJ2-3|TRBV20-1
CSADPAAGLRDTQYF
>TRBJ2-1|TRBV15
CATSRDTLGSGYNEQFF
>TRBJ2-3|TRBV5-1
CASSLGDTQYF
>TRBJ1-5|TRBV19
CASRSPRTLYQPQRF
>TRBJ1-2|TRBV7-9
CASSPQTGQGVGYTF
>TRBJ1-5|TRBV12-5
CASGGRAPNQPQHF
>TRBJ1-3|TRBV9
CASSVGTVGNTIYF
>TRBJ2-1|TRBV24-1
CATSDFFTPGQISYNEQFF
>TRBJ1-3|TRBV7-9
CASSLSISGNTIYF
>TRBJ2-7|TRBV3-1
CASSQARGTGRYEQYF